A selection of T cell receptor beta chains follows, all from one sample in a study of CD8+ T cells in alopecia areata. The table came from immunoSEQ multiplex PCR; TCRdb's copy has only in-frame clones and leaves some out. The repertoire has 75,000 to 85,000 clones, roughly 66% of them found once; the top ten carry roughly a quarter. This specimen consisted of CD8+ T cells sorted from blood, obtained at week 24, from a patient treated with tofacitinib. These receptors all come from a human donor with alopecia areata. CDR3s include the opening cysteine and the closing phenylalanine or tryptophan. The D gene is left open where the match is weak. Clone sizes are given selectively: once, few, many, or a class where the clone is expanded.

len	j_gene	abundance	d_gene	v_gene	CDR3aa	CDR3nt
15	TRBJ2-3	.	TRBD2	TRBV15	CATSILANIADTQYF	TGTGCCACCAGCATACTAGCGAACATAGCTGATACGCAGTATTTT
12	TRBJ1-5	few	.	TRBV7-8	CASSDTSQPQHF	TGTGCCAGCAGCGACACAAGTCAGCCCCAGCATTTT
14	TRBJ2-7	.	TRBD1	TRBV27	CASRPGTDTYEQYF	TGTGCCAGCAGACCAGGGACAGACACCTACGAGCAGTACTTC
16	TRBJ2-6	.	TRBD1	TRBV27	CASRQGANSGANVLTF	TGTGCCAGCAGGCAGGGGGCCAACTCTGGGGCCAACGTCCTGACTTTC
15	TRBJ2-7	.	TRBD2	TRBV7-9	CAGTGTSGNSYEQYF	TGTGCCGGGACCGGGACTAGCGGGAACTCCTACGAGCAGTACTTC
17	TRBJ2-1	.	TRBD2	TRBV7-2	CASSLALAGGPYNEQFF	TGTGCCAGCAGCTTAGCTTTAGCGGGCGGGCCCTACAATGAGCAGTTCTTC
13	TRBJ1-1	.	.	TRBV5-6	CASSNVMNTEAFF	TGTGCCAGCAGCAATGTCATGAACACTGAAGCTTTCTTT
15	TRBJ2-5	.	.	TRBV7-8	CASSPRGRAEETQYF	TGTGCCAGCAGTCCCCGTGGCCGGGCCGAAGAGACCCAGTACTTC
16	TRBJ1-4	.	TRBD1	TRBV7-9	CASSLGTGDTGEKLFF	TGTGCCAGCAGCTTAGGCACAGGGGATACGGGAGAAAAACTGTTTTTT
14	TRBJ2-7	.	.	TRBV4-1	CASSPTVESYEQYF	TGCGCCAGCAGCCCCACGGTAGAGTCCTACGAGCAGTACTTC
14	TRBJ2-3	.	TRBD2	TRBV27	CASSLLAGADTQYF	TGTGCCAGCAGTCTACTAGCGGGAGCAGATACGCAGTATTTT
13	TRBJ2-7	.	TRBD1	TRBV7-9	CASSGDRSYEQYF	TGTGCCAGCAGCGGGGACAGGTCCTACGAGCAGTACTTC
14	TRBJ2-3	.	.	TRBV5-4	CASSLEEEQDTQYF	TGTGCCAGCAGCTTGGAGGAGGAGCAAGATACGCAGTATTTT
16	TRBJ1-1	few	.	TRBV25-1	CASSGGGGSRGTEAFF	TGTGCCAGCAGCGGGGGAGGAGGGAGTAGGGGGACTGAAGCTTTCTTT
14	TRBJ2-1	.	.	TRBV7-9	CASSLAGPHNEQFF	TGTGCCAGCAGCTTAGCGGGACCTCACAATGAGCAGTTCTTC
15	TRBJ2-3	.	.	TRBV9	CASSVASSSTDTQYF	TGTGCCAGCAGCGTGGCCTCTTCTAGCACAGATACGCAGTATTTT
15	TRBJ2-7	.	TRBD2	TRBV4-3	CASSQDALAGYEQYF	TGCGCCAGCAGCCAAGACGCACTAGCGGGATACGAGCAGTACTTC
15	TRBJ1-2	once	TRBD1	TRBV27	CASSQRQTGNYGYTF	TGTGCCAGCAGTCAACGCCAGACAGGGAACTATGGCTACACCTTC
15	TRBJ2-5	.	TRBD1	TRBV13	CASSPPLQGDETQYF	TGTGCCAGCAGTCCACCCCTCCAGGGGGATGAGACCCAGTACTTC
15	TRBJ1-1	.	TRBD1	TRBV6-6	CASSGRDRWHTEAFF	TGTGCCAGCAGTGGGAGGGACAGGTGGCACACTGAAGCTTTCTTT
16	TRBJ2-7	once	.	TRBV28	CASSLVAGTSTYEQYF	TGTGCCAGCAGTTTGGTCGCCGGGACATCGACCTACGAGCAGTACTTC
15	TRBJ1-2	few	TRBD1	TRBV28	CASLPIGTGFYGYTF	TGTGCCAGCCTACCCATCGGGACAGGGTTTTATGGCTACACCTTC
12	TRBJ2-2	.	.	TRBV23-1	CASSQAAGELFF	TGCGCCAGCAGTCAGGCAGCCGGGGAGCTGTTTTTT
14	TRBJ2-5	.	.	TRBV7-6	CASSLEVVQETQYF	TGTGCCAGCAGCTTAGAGGTGGTCCAAGAGACCCAGTACTTC
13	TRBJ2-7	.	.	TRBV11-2	CASSDGSPYEQYF	TGTGCCAGCAGCGACGGGTCTCCATACGAGCAGTACTTC
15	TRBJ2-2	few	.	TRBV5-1	CASSHWTGNTGELFF	TGCGCCAGCAGCCACTGGACGGGGAACACCGGGGAGCTGTTTTTT
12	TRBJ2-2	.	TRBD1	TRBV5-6	CASSPGQGTLFF	TGTGCCAGCAGCCCCGGACAGGGTACGCTGTTTTTT
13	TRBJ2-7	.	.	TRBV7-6	CASMGRDSYEQYF	TGTGCCAGCATGGGACGGGACTCCTACGAGCAGTACTTC
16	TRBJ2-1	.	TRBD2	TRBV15	CATSRDRLAGDNEQFF	TGTGCCACCAGCAGAGATAGGCTAGCGGGGGACAATGAGCAGTTCTTC
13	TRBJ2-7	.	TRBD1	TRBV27	CASRGQDLYEQYF	TGTGCCAGCCGGGGACAGGACCTCTACGAGCAGTACTTC
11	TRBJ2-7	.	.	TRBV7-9	CASSFDYEQYF	TGTGCCAGCAGCTTCGACTACGAGCAGTACTTC
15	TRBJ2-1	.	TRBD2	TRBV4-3	CASSQGTSSYNEQFF	TGCGCCAGCAGCCAAGGGACTAGCAGCTACAATGAGCAGTTCTTC
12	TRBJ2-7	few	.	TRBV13	CASSLSLQGQYF	TGTGCCAGCAGCTTAAGTCTGCAGGGGCAGTACTTC
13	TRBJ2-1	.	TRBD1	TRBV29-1	CSERQGRGFEQFF	TGCAGCGAGAGACAGGGAAGAGGGTTTGAGCAGTTCTTC
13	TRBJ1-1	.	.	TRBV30	CAWSVLLNTEAFF	TGTGCCTGGAGTGTCCTTCTGAACACTGAAGCTTTCTTT
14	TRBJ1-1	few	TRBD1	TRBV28	CASSPDRGIAKAFF	TGTGCCAGCAGCCCTGACAGGGGAATTGCCAAAGCTTTCTTT
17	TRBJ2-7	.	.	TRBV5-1	CASSLAEVLGSDYEQYF	TGCGCCAGCAGCTTGGCCGAGGTCTTGGGGAGTGACTACGAGCAGTACTTC
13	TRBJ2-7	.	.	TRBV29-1	CSASTVSSYEQYF	TGCAGCGCTTCGACGGTAAGCTCCTACGAGCAGTACTTC
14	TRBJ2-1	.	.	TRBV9	CASSVVGSYNEQFF	TGTGCCAGCAGCGTAGTAGGCTCCTACAATGAGCAGTTCTTC
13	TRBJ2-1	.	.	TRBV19	CASSIAGANEQFF	TGTGCCAGTAGTATTGCGGGGGCAAATGAGCAGTTCTTC
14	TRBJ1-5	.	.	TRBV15	CATSRTGVSQPQHF	TGTGCCACCAGCAGGACTGGGGTCTCTCAGCCCCAGCATTTT
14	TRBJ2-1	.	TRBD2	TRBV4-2	CASSPWGGVDEQFF	TGTGCCAGCAGCCCCTGGGGGGGAGTAGATGAGCAGTTCTTC
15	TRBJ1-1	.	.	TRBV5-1	CASSLKPGSNTEAFF	TGCGCCAGCAGCTTGAAGCCAGGATCGAACACTGAAGCTTTCTTT
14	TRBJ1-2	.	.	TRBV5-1	CASRPFQGGYGYTF	TGCGCCAGCAGACCCTTCCAGGGAGGCTATGGCTACACCTTC
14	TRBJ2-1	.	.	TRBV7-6	CASSLVYTRNEQFF	TGTGCCAGCAGCTTAGTATATACACGGAATGAGCAGTTCTTC
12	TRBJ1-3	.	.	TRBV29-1	CSVIAWENTIYF	TGCAGCGTTATCGCCTGGGAAAACACCATATATTTT
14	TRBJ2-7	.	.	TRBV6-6	CASSPGTNSYEQYF	TGTGCCAGCAGCCCCGGGACAAACTCCTACGAGCAGTACTTC
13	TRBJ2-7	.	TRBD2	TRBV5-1	CASSLRGDYEQYF	TGCGCCAGCAGCTTGCGGGGGGACTACGAGCAGTACTTC
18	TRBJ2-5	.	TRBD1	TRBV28	CASSSRWPGGVGQETQYF	TGTGCCAGCAGTTCACGATGGCCAGGGGGCGTGGGGCAAGAGACCCAGTACTTC